This passage covers 8 T cell receptor beta chains from one sample sequenced in a study of cytomegalovirus exposure and HLA in healthy donors. Primers included in the PCR were 60 Vbeta and 13 Jbeta primers. Sequenced by immunoSEQ multiplex PCR; TCRdb stores in-frame clones only, minus some. The top ten clones hold about 3.1% of a sample with some 130,000 clones, about 78% of them seen once. Sequenced: PBMCs. The receptors were sampled from a human donor in good health.

This clone showed up just a few times. This sequence joins TRBV18 and TRBJ2-1; D perhaps matches TRBD2 (6 bases). Germline CDR1 is KGHSH and CDR2 is LQKENI. This CDR3 spans 14 amino acids. Trimming shortened V by 6 bases and J by 6 bases, and 15 bases separated the two germline ends. In nucleotides, the CDR3 is TGTGCCAGCTCCCCAACGGGAGTACCCAATGAGCAGTTCTTC. It specifies CASSPTGVPNEQFF. Looking up the rest from reference TRBV18 and TRBJ2-1 gives the full variable domain: NAGVMQNPRHLVRRRGQEARLRCSPMKGHSHVYWYRQLPEEGLKFMVYLQKENIIDESGMPKERFSAEFPKEGPSILRIQQVVRGDSAAYFCASSPTGVPNEQFFGPGTRLTVL.

The J gene is TRBJ2-2, the V gene TRBV9, with a possible D match to TRBD2 (5 bases). The ends were cut back, 7 bases at V and 3 bases at J, with 10 bases in the middle. The CDR3 totals 13 residues. The germline V gene encodes CDR1 SGDLS and CDR2 YYNGEE. In DNA form, the CDR3 reads TGTGCCAGCGGGAGAGGCGACACCGGGGAGCTGTTTTTT. This codes for CASGRGDTGELFF.

The chain carries TRBV29-1 and TRBJ2-5, with 8 bases identical to TRBD2. The closer fit of TRBJ2-7 to the DNA end suggests the J call may be wrong. The CDR3 is made up of 16 amino acids. The germline gives CDR1 SQVTM, CDR2 ANQGSEA. The CDR3 region has the DNA TGCAGCGTTGAAGGGGGCGCGGGGGGAGGCTCCTACGAGCAGTACTTC. Amino acids: CSVEGGAGGGSYEQYF.

The chain links TRBV18 to TRBJ2-7; D unresolved. Germline V gene lookup returns CDR1 KGHSH and CDR2 LQKENI. Trimming shortened V by 2 bases and J by 0 bases, and 14 bases separated the two germline ends. This CDR3 has 16 residues. The CDR3 sequence: CASSPFERISSYEQYF. CDR3 DNA sequence: TGTGCCAGCTCACCATTCGAGCGTATTAGCTCCTACGAGCAGTACTTC.

The chain uses TRBV6-5 and TRBJ1-4; the D gene is possibly TRBD1 (5 bases). The CDR3 is 14 residues long. The V end was cut by 7 bases, the J end by 8 bases, with 17 bases between. Germline-derived CDR1 and CDR2 are MNHEY and SVGAGI. This chain's CDR3 is CASTPGGVGEKLFF. The DNA for the CDR3 is TGTGCCAGCACCCCCGGAGGGGTTGGCGAAAAACTGTTTTTT.

V gene TRBV27 combines with J gene TRBJ1-2; 8 bases agree with TRBD1. CDR1 MNHEY and CDR2 SMNVEV come from the germline V gene (reference sequence). V trimming: 8 bases; J trimming: 2 bases; junction bases outside the gene matches: 1. This CDR3 region has 12 residues. The CDR3 spells CASGDRNYGYTF. The CDR3 coding sequence is TGTGCCAGCGGGGACAGGAACTATGGCTACACCTTC.

This clone was recorded only once. V usage is TRBV14 and J usage is TRBJ2-7; 9 positions agree with TRBD1. The CDR3 is 13 residues long. The V segment lost 3 bases and the J segment 6 bases; nucleotides outside the gene matches: 3. Per germline, CDR1 SGHDN and CDR2 FVKESK. DNA for the CDR3: TGTGCCAGCAGCCAGGACAGGGGAGGCGAGCAGTACTTC. This codes for CASSQDRGGEQYF.

Worth noting for this clone: Its ends do not fully match the called genes, so a read error is possible. J is TRBJ1-1 and V is TRBV7-9, with D perhaps TRBD1 (6 bases). Germline V lookup: CDR1 SEHNR, CDR2 FQNEAQ (reference sequence). The CDR3 has 14 residues. CDR3 in DNA: TGTTCCAGCAGCTTAGGACAGACTCTGGAGGAAGCTTTCTTT. Amino acids: CSSSLGQTLEEAFF.